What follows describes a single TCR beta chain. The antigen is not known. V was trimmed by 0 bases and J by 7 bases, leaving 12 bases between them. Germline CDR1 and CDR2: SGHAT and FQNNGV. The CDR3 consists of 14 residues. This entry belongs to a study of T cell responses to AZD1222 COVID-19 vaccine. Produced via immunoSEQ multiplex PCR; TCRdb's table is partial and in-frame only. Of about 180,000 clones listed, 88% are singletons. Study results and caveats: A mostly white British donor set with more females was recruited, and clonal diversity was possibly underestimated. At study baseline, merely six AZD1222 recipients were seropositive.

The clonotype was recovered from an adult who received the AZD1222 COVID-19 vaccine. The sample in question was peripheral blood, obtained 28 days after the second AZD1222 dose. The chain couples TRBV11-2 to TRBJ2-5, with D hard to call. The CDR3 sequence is CASSLDLTSGTQYF. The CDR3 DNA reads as TGTGCCAGCAGCTTAGATCTGACCTCGGGGACCCAGTACTTC.